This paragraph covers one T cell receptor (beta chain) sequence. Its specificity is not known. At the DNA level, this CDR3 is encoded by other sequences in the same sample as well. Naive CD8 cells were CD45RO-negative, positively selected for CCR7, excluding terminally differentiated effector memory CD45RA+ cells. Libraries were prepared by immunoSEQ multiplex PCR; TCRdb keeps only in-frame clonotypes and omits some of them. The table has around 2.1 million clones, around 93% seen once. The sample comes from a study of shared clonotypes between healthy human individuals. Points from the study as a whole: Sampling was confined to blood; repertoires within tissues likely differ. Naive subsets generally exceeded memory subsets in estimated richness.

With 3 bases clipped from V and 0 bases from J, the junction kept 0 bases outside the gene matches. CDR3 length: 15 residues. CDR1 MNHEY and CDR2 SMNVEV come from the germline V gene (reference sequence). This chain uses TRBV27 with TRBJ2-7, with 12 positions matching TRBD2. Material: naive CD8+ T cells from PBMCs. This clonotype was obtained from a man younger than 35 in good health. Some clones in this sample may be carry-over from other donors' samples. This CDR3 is CASSLTSGSSYEQYF. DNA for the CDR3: TGTGCCAGCAGTTTGACTAGCGGGAGCTCCTACGAGCAGTACTTC.